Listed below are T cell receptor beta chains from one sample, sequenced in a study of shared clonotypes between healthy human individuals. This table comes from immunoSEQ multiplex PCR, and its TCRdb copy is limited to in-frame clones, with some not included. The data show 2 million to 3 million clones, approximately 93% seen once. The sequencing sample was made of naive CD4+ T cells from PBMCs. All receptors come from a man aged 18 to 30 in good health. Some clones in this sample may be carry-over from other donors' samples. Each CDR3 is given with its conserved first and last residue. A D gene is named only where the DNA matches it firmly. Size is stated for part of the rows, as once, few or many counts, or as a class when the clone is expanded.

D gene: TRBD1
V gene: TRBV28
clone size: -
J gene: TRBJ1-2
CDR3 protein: CASSEDRVVRLGYGYTF
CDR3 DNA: TGTGCCAGCAGCGAAGACAGGGTAGTTCGGCTAGGGTATGGCTACACCTTC

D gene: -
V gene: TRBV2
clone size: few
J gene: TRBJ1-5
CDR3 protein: CASSEGSGGRPQHF
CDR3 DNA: TGTGCCAGCAGTGAAGGCTCAGGCGGAAGGCCCCAGCATTTT

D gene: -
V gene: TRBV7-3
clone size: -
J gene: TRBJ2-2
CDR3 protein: CASSPGIGELFF
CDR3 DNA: TGTGCCAGCAGCCCAGGGATCGGGGAGCTGTTTTTT

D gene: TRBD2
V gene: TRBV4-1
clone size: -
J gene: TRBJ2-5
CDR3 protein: CASSQTSGRALETQYF
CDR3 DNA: TGCGCCAGCAGCCAAACTAGCGGGAGGGCCCTGGAGACCCAGTACTTC

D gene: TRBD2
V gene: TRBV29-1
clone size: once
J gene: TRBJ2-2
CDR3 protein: CSVSKASGRTGELFF
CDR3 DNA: TGCAGCGTCTCAAAGGCTAGCGGGAGAACCGGGGAGCTGTTTTTT

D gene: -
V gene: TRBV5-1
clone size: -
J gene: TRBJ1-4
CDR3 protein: CASSLALGPTNEKLFF
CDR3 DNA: TGCGCCAGCAGCTTGGCTCTGGGGCCGACTAATGAAAAACTGTTTTTT

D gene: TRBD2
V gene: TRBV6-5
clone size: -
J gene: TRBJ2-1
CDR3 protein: CASSKTSGRARRWFF
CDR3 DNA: TGTGCCAGCAGTAAAACTAGCGGGAGGGCCCGAAGGTGGTTCTTC

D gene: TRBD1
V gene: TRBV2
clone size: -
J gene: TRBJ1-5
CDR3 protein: CASSTWTGRSNQPQHF
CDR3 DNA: TGTGCCAGCAGTACCTGGACAGGGAGAAGCAATCAGCCCCAGCATTTT

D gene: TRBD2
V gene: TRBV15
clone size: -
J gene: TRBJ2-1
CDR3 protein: CATSRALAAYNEQFF
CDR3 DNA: TGTGCCACCAGCAGAGCACTAGCGGCCTACAATGAGCAGTTCTTC

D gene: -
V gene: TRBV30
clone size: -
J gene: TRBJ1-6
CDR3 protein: CAWDGRQNYNSPLHF
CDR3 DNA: TGTGCCTGGGATGGGAGGCAGAACTATAATTCACCCCTCCACTTT

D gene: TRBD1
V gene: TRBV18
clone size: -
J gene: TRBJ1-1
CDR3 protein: CASSTGTGMNTEAFF
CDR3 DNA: TGTGCCAGCTCAACAGGGACAGGGATGAACACTGAAGCTTTCTTT

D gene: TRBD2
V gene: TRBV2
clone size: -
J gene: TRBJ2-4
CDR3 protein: CASSERGAKNIQYF
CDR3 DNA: TGTGCCAGCAGTGAGCGGGGGGCCAAAAACATTCAGTACTTC

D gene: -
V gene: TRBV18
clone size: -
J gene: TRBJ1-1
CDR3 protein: CASSPLGTEAFF
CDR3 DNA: TGTGCCAGCTCACCCCTGGGCACTGAAGCTTTCTTT

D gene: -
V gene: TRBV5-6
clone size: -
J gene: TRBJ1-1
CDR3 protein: CASSLELWGNTEAFF
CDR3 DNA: TGTGCCAGCAGCTTGGAACTGTGGGGGAACACTGAAGCTTTCTTT

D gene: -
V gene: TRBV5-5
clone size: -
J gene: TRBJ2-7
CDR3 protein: CASSACQGGFCEQYF
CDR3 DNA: TGTGCCAGCAGCGCATGCCAGGGCGGTTTTTGCGAGCAGTACTTC

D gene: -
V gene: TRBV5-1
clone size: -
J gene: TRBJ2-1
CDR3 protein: CASSLGLPIGDEQFF
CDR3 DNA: TGCGCCAGCAGCCTCGGACTACCTATCGGGGATGAGCAGTTCTTC

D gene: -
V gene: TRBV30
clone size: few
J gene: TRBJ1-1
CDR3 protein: CAWSLSPVAEAFF
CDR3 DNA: TGTGCCTGGAGTCTAAGCCCCGTGGCTGAAGCTTTCTTT

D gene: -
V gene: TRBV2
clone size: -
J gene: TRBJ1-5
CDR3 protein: CASSYRPRGQPQHF
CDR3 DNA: TGTGCCAGCAGCTATCGGCCCCGAGGACAGCCCCAGCATTTT

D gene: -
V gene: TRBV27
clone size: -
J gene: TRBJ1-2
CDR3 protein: CASSLLQGNGYTF
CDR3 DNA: TGTGCCAGCAGTTTACTACAGGGAAATGGCTACACCTTC

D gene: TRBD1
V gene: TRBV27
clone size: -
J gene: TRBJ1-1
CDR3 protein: CASGDRAGTEAFF
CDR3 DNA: TGTGCCAGCGGGGACAGGGCGGGAACTGAAGCTTTCTTT

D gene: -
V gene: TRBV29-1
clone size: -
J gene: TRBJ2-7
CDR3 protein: CSVHGSYEQYF
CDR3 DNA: TGCAGCGTGCATGGGTCCTACGAGCAGTACTTC

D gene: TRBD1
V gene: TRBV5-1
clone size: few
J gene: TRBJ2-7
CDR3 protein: CASSPRDRAYEQYF
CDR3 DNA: TGCGCCAGCAGCCCCCGGGACAGGGCCTACGAGCAGTACTTC

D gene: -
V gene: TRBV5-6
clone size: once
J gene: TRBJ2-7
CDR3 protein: CASSLGGGPYEQYF
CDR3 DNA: TGTGCCAGCAGCTTGGGAGGAGGTCCCTACGAGCAGTACTTC

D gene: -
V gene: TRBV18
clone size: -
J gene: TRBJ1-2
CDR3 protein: CASSPQGVGGYTF
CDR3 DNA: TGTGCCAGCTCACCACAGGGGGTTGGTGGCTACACCTTC

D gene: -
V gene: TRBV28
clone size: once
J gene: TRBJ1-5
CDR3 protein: CASSSPGRNQPQHF
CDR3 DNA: TGTGCCAGCAGTTCACCGGGTCGCAATCAGCCCCAGCATTTT

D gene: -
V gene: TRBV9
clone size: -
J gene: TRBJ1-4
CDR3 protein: CASSYQGTNEKLFF
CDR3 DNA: TGTGCCAGCAGCTACCAGGGCACTAATGAAAAACTGTTTTTT

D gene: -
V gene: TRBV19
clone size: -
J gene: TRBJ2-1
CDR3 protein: CASSIEGFGAAQPTEQFF
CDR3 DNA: TGTGCCAGTAGTATAGAAGGTTTTGGAGCGGCCCAACCAACCGAGCAGTTCTTC

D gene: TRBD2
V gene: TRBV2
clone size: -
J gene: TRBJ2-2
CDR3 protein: CASSLAGGGTGELFF
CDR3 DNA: TGTGCCAGCAGTCTAGCGGGAGGCGGCACCGGGGAGCTGTTTTTT

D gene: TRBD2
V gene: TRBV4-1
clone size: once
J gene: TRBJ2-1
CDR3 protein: CASSQVLTAGVSDEQFF
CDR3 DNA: TGCGCCAGCAGCCAAGTGCTGACAGCGGGAGTGTCGGATGAGCAGTTCTTC

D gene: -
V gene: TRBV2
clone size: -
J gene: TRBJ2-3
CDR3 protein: CASSYDRGTDTQYF
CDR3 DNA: TGTGCCAGCAGTTATGACAGAGGCACAGATACGCAGTATTTT

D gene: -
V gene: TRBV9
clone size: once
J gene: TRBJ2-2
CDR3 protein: CASSPWTANTGELFF
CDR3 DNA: TGTGCCAGCAGCCCTTGGACAGCGAACACCGGGGAGCTGTTTTTT

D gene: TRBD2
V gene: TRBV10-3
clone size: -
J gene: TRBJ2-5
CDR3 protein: CAISRDRAGGETQYF
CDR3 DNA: TGTGCCATCAGTCGCGATAGAGCGGGGGGAGAGACCCAGTACTTC

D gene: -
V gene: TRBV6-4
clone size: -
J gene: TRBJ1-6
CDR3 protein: CASSAGAWNSPLHF
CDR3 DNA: TGTGCCAGCAGTGCCGGGGCATGGAATTCACCCCTCCACTTT

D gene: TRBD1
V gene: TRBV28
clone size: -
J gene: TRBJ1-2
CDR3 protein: CASGSGQGPANYGYTF
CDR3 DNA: TGTGCCAGCGGATCGGGACAGGGGCCAGCTAACTATGGCTACACCTTC

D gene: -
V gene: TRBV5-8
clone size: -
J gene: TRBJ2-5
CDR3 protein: CASSLELLQETQYF
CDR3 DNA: TGTGCCAGCAGCTTGGAGCTACTCCAAGAGACCCAGTACTTC

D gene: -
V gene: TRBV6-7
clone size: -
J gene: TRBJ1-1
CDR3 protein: CASSLIGAAMNTEAFF
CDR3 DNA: TGTGCCAGCAGTTTGATAGGGGCCGCAATGAACACTGAAGCTTTCTTT

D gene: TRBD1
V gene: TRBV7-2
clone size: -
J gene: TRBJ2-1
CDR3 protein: CASSLRTGLNEQFF
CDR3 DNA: TGTGCCAGCAGCCTACGGACAGGACTCAATGAGCAGTTCTTC

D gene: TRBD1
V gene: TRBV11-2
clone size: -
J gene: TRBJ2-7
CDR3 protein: CASRPGGSYEQYF
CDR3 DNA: TGTGCCAGCAGGCCAGGGGGCTCCTACGAGCAGTACTTC

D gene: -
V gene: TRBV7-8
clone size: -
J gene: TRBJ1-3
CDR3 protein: CASSPLGLGNTIYF
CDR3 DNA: TGTGCCAGCAGCCCCCTGGGGTTGGGAAACACCATATATTTT

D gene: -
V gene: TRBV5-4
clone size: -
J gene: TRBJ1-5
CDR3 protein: CASSSGAGSNQPQHF
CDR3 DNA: TGTGCCAGCAGCTCCGGTGCGGGGAGCAATCAGCCCCAGCATTTT

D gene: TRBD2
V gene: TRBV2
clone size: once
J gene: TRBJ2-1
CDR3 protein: CASSSTSATHNEQFF
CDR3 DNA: TGTGCCAGCAGTTCGACTAGCGCCACACACAATGAGCAGTTCTTC

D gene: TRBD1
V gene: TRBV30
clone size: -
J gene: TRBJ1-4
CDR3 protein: CARSGGQLNEKLFF
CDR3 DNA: TGTGCTAGATCCGGGGGACAGCTTAATGAAAAACTGTTTTTT

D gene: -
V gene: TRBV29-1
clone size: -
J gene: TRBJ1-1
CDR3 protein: CSVEGGQNTEAFF
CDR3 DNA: TGCAGCGTTGAAGGGGGCCAGAACACTGAAGCTTTCTTT

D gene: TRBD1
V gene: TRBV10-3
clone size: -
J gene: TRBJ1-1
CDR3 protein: CAISLTGLDTEAFF
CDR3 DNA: TGTGCCATCAGCCTGACAGGGTTGGACACTGAAGCTTTCTTT

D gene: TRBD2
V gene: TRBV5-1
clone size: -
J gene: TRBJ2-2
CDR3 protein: CASSLVAGGDGELFF
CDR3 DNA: TGCGCCAGCAGCTTGGTCGCGGGAGGGGACGGGGAGCTGTTTTTT

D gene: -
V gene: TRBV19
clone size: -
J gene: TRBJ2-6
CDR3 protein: CASMEGQLGANVLTF
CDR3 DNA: TGTGCCAGTATGGAAGGGCAGCTCGGGGCCAACGTCCTGACTTTC

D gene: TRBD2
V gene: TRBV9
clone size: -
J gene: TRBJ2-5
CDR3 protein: CASSVGSGSRQETQYF
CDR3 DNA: TGTGCCAGCAGCGTAGGGAGCGGGAGTCGACAAGAGACCCAGTACTTC

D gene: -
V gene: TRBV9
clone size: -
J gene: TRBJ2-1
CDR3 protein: CASSVVLVTTSYNEQFF
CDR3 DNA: TGTGCCAGCAGCGTAGTACTCGTCACCACATCCTACAATGAGCAGTTCTTC

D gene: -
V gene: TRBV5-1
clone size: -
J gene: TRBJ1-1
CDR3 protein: CASSALGGGNTEAFF
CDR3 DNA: TGCGCCAGCAGCGCGTTAGGGGGAGGGAACACTGAAGCTTTCTTT

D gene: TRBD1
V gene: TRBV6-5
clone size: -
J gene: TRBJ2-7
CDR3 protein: CASSYHRGYEQYF
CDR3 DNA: TGTGCCAGCAGTTACCACAGGGGTTACGAGCAGTACTTC

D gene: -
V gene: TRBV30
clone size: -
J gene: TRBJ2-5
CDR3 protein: CAWNPTVRETQYF
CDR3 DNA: TGTGCCTGGAACCCGACAGTCCGAGAGACCCAGTACTTC

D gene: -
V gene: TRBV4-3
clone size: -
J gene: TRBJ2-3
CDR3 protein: CASSQEGIDTQYF
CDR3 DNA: TGCGCCAGCAGCCAAGAGGGGATTGATACGCAGTATTTT

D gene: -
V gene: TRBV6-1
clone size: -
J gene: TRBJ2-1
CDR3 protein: CASSGTGGNEQFF
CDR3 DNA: TGTGCCAGCAGTGGGACCGGCGGGAATGAGCAGTTCTTC

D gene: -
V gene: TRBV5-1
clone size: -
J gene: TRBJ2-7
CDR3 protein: CASSTRTGIDSYEQYF
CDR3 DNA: TGCGCCAGCAGCACACGCACAGGGATTGACTCCTACGAGCAGTACTTC

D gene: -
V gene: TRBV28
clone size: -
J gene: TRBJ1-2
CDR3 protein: CASSNPGNYGYTF
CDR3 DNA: TGTGCCAGCAGCAACCCGGGTAACTATGGCTACACCTTC

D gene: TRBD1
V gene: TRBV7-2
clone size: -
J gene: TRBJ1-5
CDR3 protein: CASSPNVAQGVGPQHF
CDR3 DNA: TGTGCCAGCAGCCCAAATGTGGCACAGGGGGTAGGGCCCCAGCATTTT

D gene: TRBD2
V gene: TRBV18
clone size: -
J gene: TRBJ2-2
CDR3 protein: CASSPIGGSASGELFF
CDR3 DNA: TGTGCCAGCTCACCAATCGGCGGGAGTGCGTCCGGGGAGCTGTTTTTT

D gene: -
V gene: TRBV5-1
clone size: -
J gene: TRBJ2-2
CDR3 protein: CASAGVATGELFF
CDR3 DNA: TGCGCCAGCGCAGGGGTGGCAACCGGGGAGCTGTTTTTT

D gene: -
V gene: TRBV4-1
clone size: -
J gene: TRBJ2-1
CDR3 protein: CASSPDGQAGSSYNEQFF
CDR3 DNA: TGCGCCAGCAGCCCCGACGGACAGGCGGGGAGTTCCTACAATGAGCAGTTCTTC